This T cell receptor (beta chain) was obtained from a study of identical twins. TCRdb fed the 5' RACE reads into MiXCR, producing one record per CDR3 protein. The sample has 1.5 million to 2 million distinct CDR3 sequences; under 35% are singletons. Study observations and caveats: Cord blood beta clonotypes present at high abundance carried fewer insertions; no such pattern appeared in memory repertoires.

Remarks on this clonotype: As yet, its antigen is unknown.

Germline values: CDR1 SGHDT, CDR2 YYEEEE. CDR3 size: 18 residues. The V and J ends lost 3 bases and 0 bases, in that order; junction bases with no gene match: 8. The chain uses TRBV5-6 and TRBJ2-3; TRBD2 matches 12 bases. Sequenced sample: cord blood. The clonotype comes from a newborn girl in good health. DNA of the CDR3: TGTGCCAGCAGCTCACCGGGACTAGCGGGCCAAAGCACAGATACGCAGTATTTT. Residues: CASSSPGLAGQSTDTQYF.